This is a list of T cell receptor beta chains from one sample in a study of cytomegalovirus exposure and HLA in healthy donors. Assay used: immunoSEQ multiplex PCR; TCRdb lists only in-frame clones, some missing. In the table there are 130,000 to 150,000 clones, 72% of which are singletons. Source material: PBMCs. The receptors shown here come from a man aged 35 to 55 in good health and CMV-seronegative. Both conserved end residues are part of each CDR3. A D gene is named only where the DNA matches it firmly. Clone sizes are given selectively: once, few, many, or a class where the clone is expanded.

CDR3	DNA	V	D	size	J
CASLLQGEAFF	TGTGCCAGCCTGCTACAGGGGGAAGCTTTCTTT	TRBV18	TRBD1	NA	TRBJ1-1
CASSLAPYRGRAYNEQFF	TGTGCCAGCAGCTTAGCCCCCTATCGGGGGAGGGCCTACAATGAGCAGTTCTTC	TRBV7-9	TRBD2	NA	TRBJ2-1
CASRNSGTQAGELFF	TGTGCCAGCAGAAATAGCGGAACTCAAGCCGGGGAGCTGTTTTTT	TRBV28	NA	NA	TRBJ2-2
CSVVGGDLSGNTIYF	TGCAGCGTTGTAGGCGGGGACCTCTCTGGAAACACCATATATTTT	TRBV29-1	NA	NA	TRBJ1-3
CASSIDRVINEQYF	TGCGCCAGCAGCATCGACAGGGTGATTAACGAGCAGTACTTC	TRBV5-1	TRBD1	NA	TRBJ2-7
CASSRTGPWSEQYF	TGTGCCAGCAGCAGGACAGGGCCCTGGAGCGAGCAGTACTTC	TRBV14	TRBD1	NA	TRBJ2-7
CASSPPSDTQYF	TGTGCCAGCAGCCCCCCCTCGGATACGCAGTATTTT	TRBV9	NA	NA	TRBJ2-3
CASSLQTGGEGGYTF	TGCGCCAGCAGCCTCCAGACAGGGGGCGAGGGTGGCTACACCTTC	TRBV5-1	TRBD1	NA	TRBJ1-2
CASSSRVSGANVLTF	TGTGCCAGCAGTTCCAGGGTTTCTGGGGCCAACGTCCTGACTTTC	TRBV6-5	NA	few	TRBJ2-6
CASSLDLANYPHQPQHF	TGTGCCAGCAGCTTAGATCTAGCAAACTACCCCCATCAGCCCCAGCATTTT	TRBV11-3	NA	NA	TRBJ1-5
CASSYEGTGSNQPQHF	TGTGCCAGCAGCTATGAGGGGACTGGAAGCAATCAGCCCCAGCATTTT	TRBV7-6	NA	NA	TRBJ1-5
CASSPRVYGYTF	TGTGCCAGCAGTCCCCGGGTATATGGCTACACCTTC	TRBV28	NA	NA	TRBJ1-2
CSVATGTSGVREQFF	TGCAGCGTGGCAACCGGGACTAGCGGGGTCAGGGAGCAGTTCTTC	TRBV29-1	TRBD2	NA	TRBJ2-1
CASSETLGLAGYTF	TGTGCCAGCAGTGAGACGCTCGGGTTGGCTGGCTACACCTTC	TRBV6-6	NA	NA	TRBJ1-2
CASSLVGTSGDNEQFF	TGTGCCAGCAGCTTAGTCGGGACTAGCGGGGATAATGAGCAGTTCTTC	TRBV7-2	TRBD2	NA	TRBJ2-1
CASSDRDTGDTDTQYF	TGTGCCAGCAGCGACCGTGATACAGGGGACACAGATACGCAGTATTTT	TRBV9	TRBD1	once	TRBJ2-3
CASSPGQGSGAYNEQFF	TGCGCCAGCAGCCCTGGACAGGGGAGTGGCGCCTACAATGAGCAGTTCTTC	TRBV5-1	TRBD1	few	TRBJ2-1
CASSLRRGTANTGELFF	TGTGCCAGCAGCCTAAGACGGGGTACGGCGAACACCGGGGAGCTGTTTTTT	TRBV11-2	NA	NA	TRBJ2-2
CASSQEPPDEQFF	TGCGCCAGCAGCCAAGAACCCCCAGATGAGCAGTTCTTC	TRBV4-3	NA	NA	TRBJ2-1
CASSWPPYEQYF	TGTGCCAGCTCATGGCCTCCCTACGAGCAGTACTTC	TRBV28	NA	NA	TRBJ2-7
CASSPVGGAGTEAFF	TGTGCCAGCAGTCCTGTAGGGGGCGCGGGAACTGAAGCTTTCTTT	TRBV6-5	TRBD1	NA	TRBJ1-1
CAIRLAGLDEQYF	TGTGCCATCAGACTAGCGGGATTGGACGAGCAGTACTTC	TRBV10-3	TRBD2	NA	TRBJ2-7
CASSPSSNYGYTF	TGTGCCAGCTCACCAAGCTCTAACTATGGCTACACCTTC	TRBV18	NA	few	TRBJ1-2
CATSSYRGGTEAFF	TGTGCCACCAGCAGCTACAGGGGAGGAACTGAAGCTTTCTTT	TRBV15	TRBD1	NA	TRBJ1-1
CASSEQSLYEQYF	TGTGCCAGCAGTGAACAGTCTCTCTACGAGCAGTACTTC	TRBV2	NA	once	TRBJ2-7
CASNRVLRDQETQYF	TGTGCCAGCAACAGGGTCTTGAGGGACCAAGAGACCCAGTACTTC	TRBV6-4	NA	NA	TRBJ2-5
CASSLTPGINEQFF	TGTGCCAGCAGCTTAACGCCCGGGATCAATGAGCAGTTCTTC	TRBV7-7	NA	NA	TRBJ2-1
CASSVASGSYEQYF	TGTGCCAGCAGTGTAGCTAGCGGGTCCTACGAGCAGTACTTC	TRBV6-1	TRBD2	NA	TRBJ2-7
CASSDSTSGDTDTQYF	TGTGCCAGCAGTGACTCTACTAGCGGGGACACAGATACGCAGTATTTT	TRBV6-4	TRBD2	NA	TRBJ2-3
CASVPPADNEQFF	TGTGCTAGTGTCCCCCCAGCGGACAATGAGCAGTTCTTC	TRBV12-5	NA	NA	TRBJ2-1
CASSLGGNTEAFF	TGCGCCAGCAGCTTGGGAGGGAACACTGAAGCTTTCTTT	TRBV5-1	NA	NA	TRBJ1-1
CASSEAGLAPSSYNEQFF	TGTGCCAGCAGTGAAGCGGGACTAGCGCCAAGCTCCTACAATGAGCAGTTCTTC	TRBV2	TRBD2	NA	TRBJ2-1
CASSSHGVGRGPSYTQYF	TGTGCCAGCAGCTCCCATGGGGTGGGCAGGGGGCCTTCCTATACGCAGTATTTT	TRBV5-6	TRBD1	NA	TRBJ2-3
CASSPPPYGYEQYF	TGTGCCAGCTCACCACCCCCATACGGCTACGAGCAGTACTTC	TRBV18	NA	few	TRBJ2-7
CSVEDREGGTGEYGYPF	TGCAGCGTTGAAGATCGAGAGGGAGGGACAGGGGAATATGGCTACCCCTTC	TRBV29-1	TRBD1	few	TRBJ1-2
CASSPPVGGPNYGYPF	TGTGCCAGCAGCCCTCCTGTGGGAGGACCTAACTATGGCTACCCCTTC	TRBV7-9	NA	few	TRBJ1-2
CASSAGTATYEQYF	TGCGCCAGCAGTGCCGGGACAGCGACCTACGAGCAGTACTTC	TRBV10-2	TRBD1	once	TRBJ2-7
CAWSLDGGSYEQYF	TGTGCCTGGAGTCTAGACGGGGGTTCCTACGAGCAGTACTTC	TRBV30	NA	NA	TRBJ2-7